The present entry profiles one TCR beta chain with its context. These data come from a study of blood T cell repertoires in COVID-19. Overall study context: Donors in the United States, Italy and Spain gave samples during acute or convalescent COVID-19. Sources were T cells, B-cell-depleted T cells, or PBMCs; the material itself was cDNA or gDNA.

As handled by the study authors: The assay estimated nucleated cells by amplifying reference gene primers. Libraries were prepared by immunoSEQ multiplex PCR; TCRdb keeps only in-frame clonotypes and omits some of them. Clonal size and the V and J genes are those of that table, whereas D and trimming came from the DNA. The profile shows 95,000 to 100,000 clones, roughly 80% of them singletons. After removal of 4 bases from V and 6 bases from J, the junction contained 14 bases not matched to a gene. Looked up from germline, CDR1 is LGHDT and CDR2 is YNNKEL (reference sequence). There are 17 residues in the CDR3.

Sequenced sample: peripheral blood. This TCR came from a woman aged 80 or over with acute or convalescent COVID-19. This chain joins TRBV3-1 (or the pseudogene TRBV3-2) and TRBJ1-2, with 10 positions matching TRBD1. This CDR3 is CASSRPSDRGLLDGYTF. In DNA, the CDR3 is TGTGCCAGCAGCCGGCCGAGCGACAGGGGGCTTTTAGATGGCTACACCTTC.